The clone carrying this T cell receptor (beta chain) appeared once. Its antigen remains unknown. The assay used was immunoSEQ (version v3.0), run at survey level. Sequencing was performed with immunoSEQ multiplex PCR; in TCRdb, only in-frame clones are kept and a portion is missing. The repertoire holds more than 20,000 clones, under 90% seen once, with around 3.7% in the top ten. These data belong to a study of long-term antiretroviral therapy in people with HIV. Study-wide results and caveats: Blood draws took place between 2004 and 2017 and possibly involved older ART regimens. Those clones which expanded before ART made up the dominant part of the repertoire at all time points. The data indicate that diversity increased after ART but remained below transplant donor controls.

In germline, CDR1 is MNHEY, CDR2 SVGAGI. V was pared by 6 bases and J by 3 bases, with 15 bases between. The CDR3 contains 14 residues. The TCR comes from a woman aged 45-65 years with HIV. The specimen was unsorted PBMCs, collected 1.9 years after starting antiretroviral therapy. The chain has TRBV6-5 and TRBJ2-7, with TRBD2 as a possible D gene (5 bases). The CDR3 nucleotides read TGTGCCAGCAGGTATCGGACTGGGAACTACGAGCAGTACTTC. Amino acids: CASRYRTGNYEQYF.